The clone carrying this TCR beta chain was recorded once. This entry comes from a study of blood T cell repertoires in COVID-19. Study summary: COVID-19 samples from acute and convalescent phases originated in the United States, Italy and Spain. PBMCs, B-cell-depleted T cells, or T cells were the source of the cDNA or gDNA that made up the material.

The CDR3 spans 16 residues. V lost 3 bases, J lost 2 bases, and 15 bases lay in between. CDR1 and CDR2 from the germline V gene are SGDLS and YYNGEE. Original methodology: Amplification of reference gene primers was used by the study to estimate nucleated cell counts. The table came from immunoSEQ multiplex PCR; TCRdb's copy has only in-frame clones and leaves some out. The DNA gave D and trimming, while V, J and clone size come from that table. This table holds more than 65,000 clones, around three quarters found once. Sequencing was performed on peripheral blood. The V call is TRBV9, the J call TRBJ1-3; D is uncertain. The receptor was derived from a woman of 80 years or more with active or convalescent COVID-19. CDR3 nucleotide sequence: TGTGCCAGCAGCGAGACCCCGGGTCGCACTGGAAACACCATATATTTT. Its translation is CASSETPGRTGNTIYF.